One and the same sample provided the 22 T cell receptor beta chains below, sequenced in a study of T-cell reconstitution after alpha-beta-depleted transplantation in children. As it was prepared, the TCRbeta library received unique molecular identifiers. Each CDR3 protein is one row after TCRdb ran MiXCR on the PCR reads. The sample records 250,000 or so distinct CDR3 sequences, under 9.5% being singletons. Sequencing used PBMCs, mostly from graft donor cells, obtained 180 days after TCRalphabeta/CD19-depleted stem cell transplant. The source of these receptors is a male patient younger than 18 who had a stem cell transplant for acute lymphoblastic leukemia, so the T cells may come from the graft donor.

Ten or more counts support this clonotype. This chain links TRBV5-6 with TRBJ2-1; 7 bases map to TRBD2. After removal of 1 base from V and 10 bases from J, the junction contained 11 bases not matched to a gene. The germline gives CDR1 SGHDT, CDR2 YYEEEE. The CDR3 contains 15 residues. The CDR3 bases are TGTGCCAGCAGCTTGTTGCGGGGGTTGGGGGGAGAGCAGTTCTTC. Amino acid sequence: CASSLLRGLGGEQFF.

This clonotype showed up many times. This chain links TRBV24-1 with TRBJ2-2; 10 bases agree with TRBD1. Germline CDR1 KGHDR, CDR2 SFDVKD. The length of the CDR3 is 17 residues. The V segment lost 1 base and the J segment 6 bases; nucleotides outside the gene matches: 7. The CDR3 region has the DNA TGTGCCACCAGTGATTTCCGGGACAGGGGCTTGGCCGGGGAGCTGTTTTTT. Amino acids: CATSDFRDRGLAGELFF.

The table lists this clonotype with many counts. The rearrangement links TRBV5-1 to TRBJ2-3; D may be TRBD2 (6 bases). Between the trimmed V and J ends, which lost 0 bases and 5 bases, there was a span of 10 bases. There are 14 residues in the CDR3. CDR1 is SGHRS, CDR2 YFSETQ, per germline. The DNA for the CDR3 is TGCGCCAGCAGCTTGGACGGGAGAGGAGATACGCAGTATTTT. Translated: CASSLDGRGDTQYF.

This clonotype was counted ten times or more. The rearrangement links TRBV10-3 to TRBJ2-7, with TRBD1 matching over 8 bases. Germline loops: CDR1 ENHRY, CDR2 SYGVKD. The junction had 13 bases not matched to a gene; V was cut back by 11 bases and J by 4 bases. The CDR3 has 14 amino acids. The CDR3 DNA follows: TGTGCCCCAGGCGGGTCGACAGGGGAATACGAGCAGTACTTC. Amino acid sequence: CAPGGSTGEYEQYF.

Many counts were recorded for this clonotype. The V and J genes are TRBV6-5 and TRBJ2-7, with D tentatively TRBD2 (5 bases). The germline V gene encodes CDR1 MNHEY and CDR2 SVGAGI. V shed 2 bases and J shed 2 bases, with 13 bases lying between them. CDR3 size: 15 residues. As DNA, the CDR3 is TGTGCCAGCAGTTACAAGGACCGGGGTCCCTACGAGCAGTACTTC. Its protein is CASSYKDRGPYEQYF.

This clonotype came up many times. V is TRBV20-1 and J is TRBJ2-3; D perhaps matches TRBD2 (6 bases). CDR1 is DFQATT, CDR2 SNEGSKA, per germline (reference sequence). The CDR3 contains 12 residues. The V and J ends lost 2 bases and 7 bases respectively, with 10 bases between them. The CDR3 reads CSARRRGNTQYF. The CDR3 DNA sequence: TGCAGTGCTAGACGGAGGGGAAATACGCAGTATTTT.

This clonotype appeared a few times. The chain combines TRBV3-1 with TRBJ2-1; the D is unclear. The germline V gene encodes CDR1 LGHDT and CDR2 YNNKEL (reference sequence). Trimming left V 0 bases short and J 14 bases short, with 20 bases between. The CDR3 totals 15 residues. The CDR3: CASSQELTSTRKEFF. CDR3 nucleotide sequence: TGTGCCAGCAGCCAAGAGCTTACCTCGACCCGAAAAGAGTTCTTC.

This clonotype was observed a handful of times. The chain has TRBV20-1 and TRBJ2-1; D tentatively reads TRBD1 or TRBD2 (5 bases each). The germline V and J ends were trimmed by 2 bases and 5 bases, with 16 bases remaining between them. The CDR3 covers 15 residues. Per germline, CDR1 DFQATT and CDR2 SNEGSKA (reference sequence). CDR3 coding DNA: TGCAGTGCTAGACCCGGGGCACGCCGAAACAATGAGCAGTTCTTC. It is translated as CSARPGARRNNEQFF.

This clonotype was seen a few times. V usage is TRBV7-9 and J usage is TRBJ2-7; 9 positions match TRBD2. CDR1 and CDR2 from the germline V gene are SEHNR and FQNEAQ (reference sequence). V was clipped by 3 bases and J by 0 bases; unmatched bases: 6. This CDR3 comprises 16 residues. In nucleotides, the CDR3 is TGTGCCAGCAGCTTGGCGGGGGGGTTCCCCTCCTACGAGCAGTACTTC. It translates to CASSLAGGFPSYEQYF.

This clonotype occurred many times. This rearrangement joins TRBV5-1 to TRBJ2-3; 9 positions match TRBD1. V dropped 6 bases and J dropped 3; count of bases not matched to a gene: 8. Germline lookup yields CDR1 SGHRS and CDR2 YFSETQ. The CDR3 runs to 15 residues. CDR3 in DNA: TGCGCCAGCAAACGACGGGACAGGGAAACAGATACGCAGTATTTT. Residues: CASKRRDRETDTQYF.

This clonotype was recorded at least ten times. Germline is not matched at one junction end, which may reflect a read error. This rearrangement joins TRBV28 to TRBJ2-3; perhaps TRBD1 as D (5 bases). The CDR3 spans 14 residues. Germline V CDR1 and CDR2: MDHEN, SYDVKM. The CDR3 DNA sequence: TGTGCCAGCAGTTTCGCACAGCTCACAGGTACGCAGTATTTT. It specifies CASSFAQLTGTQYF.

This clonotype was recorded at least ten times. V usage is TRBV10-3 and J usage is TRBJ1-1; D perhaps matches TRBD1 (6 bases). The germline CDR1 and CDR2 sequences are ENHRY and SYGVKD. This CDR3 is built from 14 residues. V lost 6 bases, J lost 1 base, and 12 bases lay in between. CDR3 protein: CAIRGDNQNTEAFF. The CDR3 DNA reads TGTGCCATCAGAGGGGACAACCAGAACACTGAAGCTTTCTTT.

This clonotype was observed at least ten times. This sequence joins TRBV3-1 and TRBJ2-2; 12 nucleotides match TRBD1. V lost 3 bases, J lost 5 bases, and 10 bases stayed unmatched. This CDR3 has 18 residues. Germline CDR1 and CDR2: LGHDT and YNNKEL (reference sequence). CDR3: CASSQIDTGQGATGELFF. For the CDR3, the DNA is TGTGCCAGCAGCCAGATAGATACGGGACAGGGGGCAACCGGGGAGCTGTTTTTT.

This clonotype was detected only a few times. The chain links TRBV5-1 to TRBJ1-2; perhaps TRBD1 as D (5 bases). Germline lookup yields CDR1 SGHRS and CDR2 YFSETQ. The germline V and J ends were trimmed by 0 bases and 4 bases, with 13 bases remaining between them. The CDR3 spans 15 residues. CDR3: CASSLAPAGVYGYTF. The CDR3 nucleotides are TGCGCCAGCAGCTTGGCCCCGGCGGGGGTCTATGGCTACACCTTC.

This clonotype was observed a few times. This clone may be a read error of a much larger clone one base away. The CDR3 loop is CSVEGIYNEQFF. The CDR3 coding sequence is TGCAGCGTTGAGGGGATCTACAATGAGCAGTTCTTC. V usage is TRBV29-1 and J usage is TRBJ2-1; D gene uncertain. The germline CDR1 and CDR2 sequences are SQVTM and ANQGSEA. V lost 3 bases, J lost 3 bases, and 6 bases lay in between. The CDR3 sequence is 12 residues long.

Many counts were recorded for this clonotype. V gene TRBV14 combines with J gene TRBJ2-4, with D perhaps assigned TRBD1 or TRBD2 (7 bases each). The CDR3 covers 15 residues. The germline V gene has CDR1 SGHDN and CDR2 FVKESK. Trimming cost V 4 bases and J 0 bases, with 10 bases left between them. In DNA form, the CDR3 reads TGTGCCAGCAGCCCAGGGGGGGAAGCCAAAAACATTCAGTACTTC. Its translation is CASSPGGEAKNIQYF.

About this clonotype: This may stem from a read error, because a much larger clone lies one nucleotide away. The J gene is TRBJ2-2, the V gene TRBV29-1, with a weak D call TRBD2 (6 bases). The germline CDR1 and CDR2 sequences are SQVTM and ANQGSEA. CDR3 length: 13 residues. The DNA of the CDR3 is TGCAGCGTTAGCAGCGGGCTCACCGGGGAGCTGTCTTTT. This encodes CSVSSGLTGELSF.

This clonotype appeared many times. V usage is TRBV6-2 or TRBV6-3 and J usage is TRBJ2-7; 10 bases agree with TRBD2. The CDR3 spans 15 residues. The junction had 7 bases not matched to a gene; V was cut back by 6 bases and J by 2 bases. Germline V gene sequence: CDR1 MNHEY, CDR2 SVGEGT. The CDR3 DNA sequence: TGTGCCAGCAGAGGGAGGACTAGCGGCACCTACGAGCAGTACTTC. Amino acids: CASRGRTSGTYEQYF.

This clonotype was seen at least ten times. This chain links TRBV5-1 with TRBJ2-7; TRBD2 agrees at 9 bases. CDR3 size: 16 residues. Germline CDR1 and CDR2: SGHRS and YFSETQ. The ends lost 0 bases at V and 3 bases at J; junction bases unmatched: 7. The CDR3 DNA follows: TGCGCCAGCAGCTTGGCCGGCGGGAGGGGTCTCTACGAGCAGTACTTC. Translation gives CASSLAGGRGLYEQYF. The full variable domain, in which reference TRBV5-1 and TRBJ2-7 provide the parts outside the CDR3, is KAGVTQTPRYLIKTRGQQVTLSCSPISGHRSVSWYQQTPGQGLQFLFEYFSETQRNKGNFPGRFSGRQFSNSRSEMNVSTLELGDSALYLCASSLAGGRGLYEQYFGPGTRLTVT.

The sample holds many counts of this clonotype. The chain joins TRBV7-2 to TRBJ2-5; TRBD2 aligns across 7 bases. After removal of 4 bases from V and 5 bases from J, the junction contained 4 bases not matched to a gene. Per germline, CDR1 SGHTA and CDR2 FQGNSA. The CDR3 has 13 amino acids. CDR3 sequence (DNA): TGTGCCAGCAGCTCATGGCGGGAGGAGACCCAGTACTTC. It encodes CASSSWREETQYF.

Ten or more counts support this clonotype. The J gene is TRBJ2-6, the V gene TRBV4-1; D gene ambiguous. Trimming removed 4 bases from V and 3 bases from J, with 10 bases in between. This CDR3 has 15 residues. Germline V gene lookup returns CDR1 MGHRA and CDR2 YSYEKL. Here the CDR3 reads CASSLLLVGANVLTF. CDR3 sequence (DNA): TGCGCCAGCAGCCTACTGCTGGTTGGGGCCAACGTCCTGACTTTC.

This clonotype was recorded at least ten times. The CDR3 reads CASSWFQGAGELFF. CDR3 nucleotides: TGTGCCAGCAGTTGGTTCCAGGGGGCCGGGGAGCTGTTTTTT. The chain employs TRBV6-5 and TRBJ2-2; 7 nucleotides agree with TRBD1. CDR1 MNHEY and CDR2 SVGAGI come from the germline V gene. V lost 4 bases and J lost 6; bases outside the gene matches: 5. The CDR3 has 14 amino acids.